One T cell receptor (beta chain) is described in this entry. Its cognate antigen is unknown. This record comes from a study of regulatory T cells in long-lasting Graves disease. Regarding the study as a whole: Persistent disease samples used TRBV28, TRBJ1-2 and TRBJ2-5 preferentially.

Time point reported: newly diagnosed GD, antithyroid drugs for less than 3 months. After RNA was extracted from PBMCs, the TCR library was made from it. Building of the TCR beta libraries involved iRepertoire HTBI primers and Arm-PCR of CDR3 regions. In the source study's methods: Across all samples, under 65 TRBV segments and 14 TRBJ segments were identified. Via MiXCR, TCRdb re-called the multiplex PCR reads, giving one row per CDR3 protein. Here the V and J calls rest on TCRdb's processing, not on the authors' analysis. The sample yields roughly 440,000 distinct CDR3 sequences, roughly 15% seen once. The germline V and J ends were trimmed by 3 bases and 7 bases, with 10 bases remaining between them. Germline values: CDR1 KGHSH, CDR2 LQKENI. This CDR3 contains 12 residues. This sample also belongs to another study, concerning T cells in Graves' hyperthyroidism and ophthalmopathy. That work states: On the basis of clinical symptoms, serum thyroxine and TRAb, thyroid ultrasound and orbital computed tomography, diagnoses were made.

The chain carries TRBV18 and TRBJ2-7; D not certain. The receptor was isolated from a woman aged 18 to 35 with Graves disease. This specimen consisted of peripheral blood mononuclear cells (PBMCs), obtained at new diagnosis, from a patient treated with antithyroid drugs. For the CDR3, the DNA is TGTGCCAGCTCACCTAACTTCGCGGAGCAGTACTTC. Protein sequence: CASSPNFAEQYF.